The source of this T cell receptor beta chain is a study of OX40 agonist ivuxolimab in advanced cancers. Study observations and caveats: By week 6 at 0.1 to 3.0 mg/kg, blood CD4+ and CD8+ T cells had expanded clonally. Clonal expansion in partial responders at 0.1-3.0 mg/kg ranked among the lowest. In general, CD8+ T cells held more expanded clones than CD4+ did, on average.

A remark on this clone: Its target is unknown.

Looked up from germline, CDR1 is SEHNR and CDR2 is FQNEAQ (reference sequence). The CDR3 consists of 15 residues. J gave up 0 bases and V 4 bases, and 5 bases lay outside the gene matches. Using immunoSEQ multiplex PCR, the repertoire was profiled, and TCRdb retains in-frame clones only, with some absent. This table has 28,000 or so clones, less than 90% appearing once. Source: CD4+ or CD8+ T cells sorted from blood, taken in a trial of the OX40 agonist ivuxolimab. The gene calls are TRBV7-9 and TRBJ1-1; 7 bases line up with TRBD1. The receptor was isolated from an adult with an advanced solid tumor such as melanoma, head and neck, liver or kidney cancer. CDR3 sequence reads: CASSSQQGMNTEAFF. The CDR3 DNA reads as TGTGCCAGCAGCTCGCAACAGGGGATGAACACTGAAGCTTTCTTT.